One and the same sample provided the 2 T cell receptor beta chains below, sequenced in a study of T cells in localized non-small cell lung cancer (TCRdb year 2020). The library was made by the immunoSEQ multiplex PCR assay. TCRdb re-hosts the immuneACCESS table, in-frame sequences only. Its copies lack some clones; in the studies checked, an unresolved V gene accounts for under half of them, and the cause for the rest is not known. The sample includes roughly 20,000 clones, with roughly nine tenths observed a single time. Of the sample, less than 3% is held by the ten largest clones. Sequenced material: peripheral blood, taken before any cancer treatment. The receptors stem from a woman aged 40-70 years with stage I lung adenocarcinoma.

CDR3 residues: CASSQVGDGYTF. CDR3 bases: TGTGCCAGCAGTCAAGTCGGGGATGGCTACACCTTC. This chain uses TRBV28 with TRBJ1-2; D gene ambiguous. Between the trimmed V and J ends, which lost 5 bases and 6 bases, there was a span of 10 bases. CDR1 is MDHEN and CDR2 is SYDVKM in the germline V gene. This CDR3 spans 12 amino acids.

The rearrangement joins TRBV6-1 to TRBJ2-5, with TRBD2 as a possible D gene (6 bases). CDR1 is MNHNS and CDR2 is SASEGT in the germline V gene. Trimming shortened V by 3 bases and J by 5 bases, and 13 bases separated the two germline ends. The length of the CDR3 is 14 residues. The CDR3 DNA reads as TGTGCCAGCAGTGAGGGGGGAGATAGTGAGACCCAGTACTTC. It is translated as CASSEGGDSETQYF.